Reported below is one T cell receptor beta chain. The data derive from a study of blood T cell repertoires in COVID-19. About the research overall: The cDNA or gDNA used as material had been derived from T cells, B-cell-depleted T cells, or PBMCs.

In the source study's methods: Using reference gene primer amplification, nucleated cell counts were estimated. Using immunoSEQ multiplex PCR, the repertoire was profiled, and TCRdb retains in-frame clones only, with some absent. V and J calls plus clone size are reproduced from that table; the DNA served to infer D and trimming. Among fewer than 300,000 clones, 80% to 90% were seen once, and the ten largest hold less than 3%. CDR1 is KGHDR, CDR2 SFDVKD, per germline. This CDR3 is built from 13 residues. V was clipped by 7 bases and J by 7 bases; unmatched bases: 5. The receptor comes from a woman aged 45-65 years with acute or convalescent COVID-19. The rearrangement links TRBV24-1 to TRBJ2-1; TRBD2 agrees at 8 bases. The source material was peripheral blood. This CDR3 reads CATSPAGANEQFF. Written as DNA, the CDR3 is TGTGCCACCAGCCCAGCGGGGGCAAATGAGCAGTTCTTC.